This T cell receptor beta chain was sequenced for a study of T cell repertoires in cytomegalovirus infection. Looking at the study overall: Both a matching HLA type and CMV infection were indicated by public TCR beta signatures.

TCRdb passed the reads through MiXCR, listing each CDR3 protein once. In the table there are nearly 450,000 distinct CDR3 sequences, approximately 33% of which are singletons. This CDR3 has 15 residues. CDR1 is MNHNS and CDR2 is SASEGT in the germline V gene. V shed 5 bases, J shed 5 bases, and the junction held 8 bases outside the gene matches. Only a few counts were recorded for this clonotype. Its cognate antigen is unknown. Findings and caveats of the study: CMV-specific TCR beta clonotypes restricted by HLA-C were the ones dominating the ex vivo response. Summed frequency of shared TCR beta families picked out CMV carriers who also had the relevant HLA.

The V call is TRBV6-1, the J call TRBJ2-7; 11 bases agree with TRBD1. Sequencing was performed on PBMCs. The receptor was isolated from a human donor in good health (CMV status not recorded). Some clones in this sample may be carry-over from other donors' samples. The CDR3 nucleotides are TGTGCCAGCAGTCATCCAGGGACAGGGGGACACGAGCAGTACTTC. This gives the protein CASSHPGTGGHEQYF.